This T cell receptor (beta chain) was obtained from a study of blood T cell repertoires in COVID-19. Study information: The United States, Italy and Spain were the sources of the acute and convalescent COVID-19 samples. The analysed material was cDNA or gDNA that came from T cells, B-cell-depleted T cells, or PBMCs.

Original processing methods: Researchers report that nucleated cell counts were estimated from reference gene primer amplification. Some clones are missing from TCRdb's copy, which holds only in-frame ones; the method was immunoSEQ multiplex PCR. V and J calls plus clone size are reproduced from that table; the DNA served to infer D and trimming. The table includes tens of thousands of clones, 80% to 85% detected once. With 2 bases removed from V and 0 bases from J, the gap between germline ends came to 14 bases. Per the germline V gene, CDR1 is MGHRA and CDR2 is YSYEKL. The CDR3 runs 18 residues. The sample was peripheral blood. V and J are TRBV4-1 and TRBJ2-6, with D tentatively TRBD1 (6 bases). The sequence came from a woman aged 80 or older with active or convalescent COVID-19. The chain's CDR3 is CASSQPGQTISGANVLTF. DNA for the CDR3: TGCGCCAGCAGCCAACCGGGACAAACCATCTCTGGGGCCAACGTCCTGACTTTC.